Below are 28 T cell receptor beta chains sequenced from a single sample in a study of tissue T cells after allogeneic stem cell transplantation. Only in-frame clones appear in the TCRdb table, and some are missing; sequencing was by immunoSEQ multiplex PCR. The sample has approximately 12,000 clones, around three quarters seen once; the top ten hold under 15%. The source was tissue from the right colon, collected at autopsy. These receptors were taken from a woman between 18 and 49 years old with breast cancer.

V usage is TRBV13 and J usage is TRBJ2-1; D remains unclear. Trimming shortened V by 1 base and J by 4 bases, and 14 bases separated the two germline ends. The V gene's germline CDR1 is PRHDT and CDR2 FYEKMQ (reference sequence). CDR3 length equals 16 residues. The CDR3 sequence: CASSLDNGMSYNEQFF. The CDR3 coding sequence is TGTGCCAGCAGCTTAGACAACGGAATGTCGTACAATGAGCAGTTCTTC. The variable domain in full, completed from reference TRBV13 and TRBJ2-1, reads AAGVIQSPRHLIKEKRETATLKCYPIPRHDTVYWYQQGPGQDPQFLISFYEKMQSDKGSIPDRFSAQQFSDYHSELNMSSLELGDSALYFCASSLDNGMSYNEQFFGPGTRLTVL.

V and J are TRBV19 and TRBJ2-2, with no clear D. CDR1 LNHDA and CDR2 SQIVND come from the germline V gene (reference sequence). There are 14 residues in the CDR3. Trimming took off 10 bases at V and 0 bases at J, with 12 bases between the two ends. This CDR3 reads CATAGSSNTGELFF. The DNA for the CDR3 is TGTGCCACAGCCGGGTCTTCGAACACCGGGGAGCTGTTTTTT.

The V call is TRBV3-1 (or the pseudogene TRBV3-2), the J call TRBJ2-3; no firm D call. Per germline, CDR1 LGHDT and CDR2 YNNKEL (reference sequence). This CDR3 contains 13 residues. Trimming shortened V by 5 bases and J by 6 bases, and 12 bases separated the two germline ends. CDR3 in amino acids: CASSGLVGDTQYF. CDR3 coding DNA: TGTGCCAGCAGCGGTCTCGTGGGTGATACGCAGTATTTT.

The V call is TRBV6-4, the J call TRBJ2-3, with a tentative D call TRBD2 (5 bases). The CDR3 loop spans 13 amino acids. Germline CDR1 reads MRHNA; CDR2 reads SNTAGT. The germline V and J ends were trimmed by 4 bases and 8 bases, with 13 bases remaining between them. The chain's CDR3 is CASSGLVGGTQYF. The CDR3 region has the DNA TGTGCCAGCAGTGGCCTCGTAGGAGGTACGCAGTATTTT.

This clone was found a few times. The genes are TRBV29-1 and TRBJ1-2; tentatively, D is TRBD1 (5 bases). Trimming took off 4 bases at V and 4 bases at J, with 10 bases between the two ends. CDR1 and CDR2 (germline): SQVTM, ANQGSEA. CDR3 size: 12 residues. The CDR3: CSVGGGSYGYTF. CDR3 in DNA: TGCAGCGTTGGTGGGGGAAGCTATGGCTACACCTTC.

The rearrangement links TRBV18 to TRBJ2-3; 11 bases are shared with TRBD1. J lost 5 bases, V lost 5 bases, and 3 bases had no gene match. The germline V gene encodes CDR1 KGHSH and CDR2 LQKENI. The CDR3 covers 14 residues. DNA of the CDR3: TGTGCCAGCTCATCCGGGACAGGGGGAGATACGCAGTATTTT. Protein sequence: CASSSGTGGDTQYF.

The chain links TRBV3-1 (or the pseudogene TRBV3-2) to TRBJ2-5, with D maybe TRBD1 (7 bases). Germline V gene data show CDR1 as LGHDT and CDR2 as YNNKEL (reference sequence). Trimming pared 4 bases from V and 4 bases from J, leaving 16 bases between. The CDR3 has 15 amino acids. The CDR3 DNA follows: TGTGCCAGCAGCCGCACGACAGGGAGGAGAGAGACCCAGTACTTC. Translation gives CASSRTTGRRETQYF.

This rearrangement joins TRBV28 to TRBJ2-4, with 9 bases aligning to TRBD2. CDR1 and CDR2 from the germline V gene are MDHEN and SYDVKM. The CDR3 has 16 amino acids. Trimming removed 3 bases from V and 2 bases from J; junction bases left unmatched: 5. CDR3 residues: CASSFQAGGTKNIQYF. The CDR3 region has the DNA TGTGCCAGCAGTTTTCAGGCGGGAGGGACCAAAAACATTCAGTACTTC.

The gene calls are TRBV19 and TRBJ1-3; no definite D call. Trimming shortened V by 5 bases and J by 11 bases, and 13 bases separated the two germline ends. From germline, CDR1 is LNHDA and CDR2 SQIVND (reference sequence). This CDR3 has 12 residues. CDR3 sequence reads: CASSPRRESIYF. The DNA of the CDR3 is TGTGCCAGTAGTCCCCGAAGGGAATCCATATATTTT.

V and J are TRBV18 and TRBJ1-2; 10 bases map to TRBD1. The CDR3 loop spans 14 amino acids. V was clipped by 2 bases and J by 7 bases; unmatched bases: 4. Germline V gives CDR1 KGHSH, CDR2 LQKENI. The CDR3 region has the DNA TGTGCCAGCTCACCATCAGGGACAGGGGTTGGCTACACCTTC. Amino acids: CASSPSGTGVGYTF. Full variable domain (outside the CDR3, taken from reference TRBV18 and TRBJ1-2): NAGVMQNPRHLVRRRGQEARLRCSPMKGHSHVYWYRQLPEEGLKFMVYLQKENIIDESGMPKERFSAEFPKEGPSILRIQQVVRGDSAAYFCASSPSGTGVGYTFGSGTRLTVV.

The rearrangement joins TRBV3-1 (or the pseudogene TRBV3-2) to TRBJ1-4; D uncertain. The CDR3 is 15 amino acids. Trimming stripped 2 bases from V and 4 bases from J, with 11 bases between. Germline lookup yields CDR1 LGHDT and CDR2 YNNKEL (reference sequence). CDR3 nucleotides: TGTGCCAGCAGCCAACAGGCCTCGGGTAATGAAAAACTGTTTTTT. Protein: CASSQQASGNEKLFF.

This sequence joins TRBV2 and TRBJ1-2; no clear D gene. The CDR3 runs 12 residues. V was cut by 7 bases and J by 6 bases, with 12 bases left in between. CDR1 SNHLY and CDR2 FYNNEI come from the germline V gene. The CDR3 DNA reads as TGTGCCAGCACGGGCACGGCAGATGGCTACACCTTC. It specifies CASTGTADGYTF.

The chain is built from TRBV7-2 and TRBJ1-3; D is perhaps TRBD1 (5 bases). V was shortened by 0 bases and J by 3 bases, with 12 bases between the two germline ends. The CDR3 loop spans 16 amino acids. Germline V gene lookup returns CDR1 SGHTA and CDR2 FQGNSA. The CDR3 spells CASSLAGGGYGNTIYF. The CDR3 DNA follows: TGTGCCAGCAGCTTAGCCGGGGGGGGGTATGGAAACACCATATATTTT.

The chain is built from TRBV9 and TRBJ2-1, with a weak D call TRBD2 (6 bases). Looked up from germline, CDR1 is SGDLS and CDR2 is YYNGEE. The length of the CDR3 is 16 residues. Between the trimmed V and J ends, which lost 3 bases and 4 bases, there was a span of 17 bases. The DNA for the CDR3 is TGTGCCAGCAGCGCGGTAGCGGCAATTCTTTACAATGAGCAGTTCTTC. The encoded protein is CASSAVAAILYNEQFF.

This chain joins TRBV5-1 and TRBJ2-3; 10 nucleotides match TRBD1. J gave up 1 base and V 3 bases, and 2 bases lay outside the gene matches. This CDR3 comprises 15 residues. Germline V gene sequence: CDR1 SGHRS, CDR2 YFSETQ. The CDR3 sequence is CASSWTGGGTDTQYF. For the CDR3, the DNA is TGCGCCAGCAGCTGGACAGGGGGAGGCACAGATACGCAGTATTTT.

Relative to its sample, this clone is medium-sized. The J gene is TRBJ1-3, the V gene TRBV7-9; D unresolved. Germline-derived CDR1 and CDR2 are SEHNR and FQNEAQ (reference sequence). This CDR3 contains 14 residues. V was cut by 3 bases and J by 4 bases, with 10 bases left in between. The CDR3 DNA reads TGTGCCAGCAGCTTTGAAGCCAGAGGAAACACCATATATTTT. Its translation: CASSFEARGNTIYF.

This clone has more than one count but fewer than ten. The chain uses TRBV5-5 and TRBJ2-7; tentative D call: TRBD1 (5 bases). Between the trimmed V and J ends, which lost 0 bases and 0 bases, there was a span of 13 bases. Germline V lookup: CDR1 SGHKS, CDR2 YYEKEE (reference sequence). This CDR3 is 16 amino acids long. This chain's CDR3 is CASSLGGQLSSYEQYF. In DNA form, the CDR3 reads TGTGCCAGCAGCTTGGGGGGCCAGCTAAGCTCCTACGAGCAGTACTTC. The whole variable domain, filled in from reference TRBV5-5 and TRBJ2-7, reads DAGVTQSPTHLIKTRGQQVTLRCSPISGHKSVSWYQQVLGQGPQFIFQYYEKEERGRGNFPDRFSARQFPNYSSELNVNALLLGDSALYLCASSLGGQLSSYEQYFGPGTRLTVT.

This sequence joins TRBV11-2 and TRBJ2-7; no firm D call. CDR1 and CDR2 from the germline V gene are SGHAT and FQNNGV. V was cut by 4 bases and J by 2 bases, with 12 bases left in between. This CDR3 comprises 14 residues. CDR3 sequence: CASSSRLDAYEQYF. In DNA, the CDR3 is TGTGCCAGCAGCTCCAGACTGGATGCCTACGAGCAGTACTTC.

The J gene is TRBJ2-2, the V gene TRBV14, with D possibly being TRBD2 (5 bases). V was cut by 4 bases and J by 6 bases, with 12 bases left in between. Germline V gives CDR1 SGHDN, CDR2 FVKESK. The CDR3 extends over 14 amino acids. CDR3 DNA sequence: TGTGCCAGCAGCCGGGAGTCGGTCGCCGGGGAGCTGTTTTTT. Amino acids: CASSRESVAGELFF.

The chain combines TRBV6-6 with TRBJ1-1; the match to TRBD1 covers 9 bases. The V and J ends lost 7 bases and 2 bases, in that order; junction bases with no gene match: 8. This CDR3 has 15 residues. Germline loops: CDR1 MNHNY, CDR2 SVGAGI (reference sequence). The CDR3: CASTDPGQGNTEAFF. The CDR3, as DNA: TGTGCCAGCACCGACCCGGGACAGGGCAACACTGAAGCTTTCTTT.

The chain joins TRBV5-1 to TRBJ1-1; 9 nucleotides align to TRBD1. This CDR3 is 16 amino acids long. Germline CDR1 SGHRS, CDR2 YFSETQ. J was trimmed by 7 bases and V by 3 bases; bases with no gene match: 13. The CDR3 region is CASSYRGTGLADEAFF. CDR3 DNA: TGCGCCAGCAGCTATAGGGGGACAGGGCTAGCGGATGAAGCTTTCTTT.

The rearrangement uses TRBV13 and TRBJ1-2; weak D call: TRBD1 (5 bases). Trimming stripped 3 bases from V and 1 base from J, with 12 bases between. Germline CDR1 is PRHDT and CDR2 is FYEKMQ (reference sequence). This CDR3 has 15 amino acids. The CDR3 reads CASSFRDALNYGYTF. The CDR3 DNA reads as TGTGCCAGCAGCTTCCGGGACGCTCTTAACTATGGCTACACCTTC.

This sequence joins TRBV11-2 and TRBJ1-1; 12 bases are a match to TRBD1. The CDR3 runs to 17 residues. V shed 0 bases and J 4 bases; nucleotides not matched to a gene: 6. Germline V gene data show CDR1 as SGHAT and CDR2 as FQNNGV. Written as DNA, the CDR3 is TGTGCCAGCAGCTTAGATGGGACAGGGGGCGCGGGCACTGAAGCTTTCTTT. Protein product: CASSLDGTGGAGTEAFF.

The table lists this clone with a count of one. The rearrangement uses TRBV6-2 or TRBV6-3 and TRBJ2-6; 10 bases are a match to TRBD2. There are 19 residues in the CDR3. The J segment lost 4 bases and the V segment lost 4 bases, leaving 13 bases of the junction unmatched. Per germline, CDR1 MNHEY and CDR2 SVGEGT. The CDR3 DNA reads TGTGCCAGCAGTTTACACACTAGCGGGGCCTTCACGGGGGCCAACGTCCTGACTTTC. Its protein product is CASSLHTSGAFTGANVLTF.

This clone was counted once. V usage is TRBV29-1 and J usage is TRBJ1-1; weak D call: TRBD1 (6 bases). Per the germline V gene, CDR1 is SQVTM and CDR2 is ANQGSEA. Trimming pared 4 bases from V and 5 bases from J, leaving 8 bases between. The CDR3 totals 11 residues. CDR3 DNA sequence: TGCAGCGTTGTGAGGGGGACTGAAGCTTTCTTT. Protein product: CSVVRGTEAFF.

V is TRBV23-1 and J is TRBJ2-1, with D unresolved. TRBV23-1 is placed among ORFs of uncertain function. V was cut by 2 bases and J by 5 bases, with 7 bases left in between. This CDR3 is 13 amino acids long. As DNA, the CDR3 is TGCGCCAGCAGTCAACCTTGGAACAATGAGCAGTTCTTC. Its translation: CASSQPWNNEQFF.

DNA for the CDR3: TGTGCCAGTAGTATTCAACAGGGGGCGCGAGAGCAGTACTTC. Amino acids: CASSIQQGAREQYF. The rearrangement links TRBV19 to TRBJ2-7; 9 bases are a match to TRBD1. V shed 3 bases and J 7 bases; nucleotides not matched to a gene: 7. This CDR3 spans 14 amino acids. Germline lookup yields CDR1 LNHDA and CDR2 SQIVND (reference sequence).

The J gene is TRBJ2-1, the V gene TRBV5-4, with 8 bases lining up with TRBD2. This CDR3 spans 14 amino acids. Germline V lookup: CDR1 SGHNT, CDR2 YYREEE (reference sequence). The ends lost 0 bases at V and 5 bases at J; junction bases unmatched: 1. As DNA, the CDR3 is TGTGCCAGCAGCTTGGCGGGACTAGACAATGAGCAGTTCTTC. The encoded protein is CASSLAGLDNEQFF.